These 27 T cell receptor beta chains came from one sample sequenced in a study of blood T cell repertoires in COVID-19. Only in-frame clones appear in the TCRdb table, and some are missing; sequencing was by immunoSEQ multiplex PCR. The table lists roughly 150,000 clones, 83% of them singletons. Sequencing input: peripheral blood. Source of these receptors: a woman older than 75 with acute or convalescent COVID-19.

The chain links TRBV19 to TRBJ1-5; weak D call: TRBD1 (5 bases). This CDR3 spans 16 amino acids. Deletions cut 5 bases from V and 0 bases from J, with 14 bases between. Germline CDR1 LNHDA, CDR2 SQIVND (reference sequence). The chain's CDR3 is CASSSGTPNSNQPQHF. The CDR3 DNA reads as TGTGCCAGTAGTTCAGGGACTCCAAATAGCAATCAGCCCCAGCATTTT.

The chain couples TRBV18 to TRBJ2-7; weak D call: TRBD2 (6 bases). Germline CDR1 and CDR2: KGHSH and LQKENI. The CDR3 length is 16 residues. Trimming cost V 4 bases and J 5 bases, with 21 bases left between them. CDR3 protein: CASSRDRGQAGNEQYF. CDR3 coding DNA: TGTGCCAGCTCACGAGACCGGGGCCAGGCGGGAAACGAGCAGTACTTC.

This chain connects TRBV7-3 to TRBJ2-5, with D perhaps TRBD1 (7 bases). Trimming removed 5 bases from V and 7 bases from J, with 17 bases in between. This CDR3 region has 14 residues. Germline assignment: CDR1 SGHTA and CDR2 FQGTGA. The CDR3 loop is CASSVTGYGGTQYF. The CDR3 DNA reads TGTGCCAGCAGCGTGACAGGGTACGGGGGGACCCAGTACTTC.

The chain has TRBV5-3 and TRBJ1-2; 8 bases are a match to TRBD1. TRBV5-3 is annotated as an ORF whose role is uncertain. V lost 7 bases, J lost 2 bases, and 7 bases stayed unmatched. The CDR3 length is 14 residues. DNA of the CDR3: TGTGCCAGAGGATCAAGGACAGGGAACTATGGCTACACCTTC. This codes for CARGSRTGNYGYTF.

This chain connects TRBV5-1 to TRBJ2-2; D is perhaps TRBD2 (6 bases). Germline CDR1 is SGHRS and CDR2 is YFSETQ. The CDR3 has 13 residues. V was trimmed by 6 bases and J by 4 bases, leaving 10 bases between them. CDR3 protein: CASTGLGTGELFF. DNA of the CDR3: TGCGCCAGCACGGGACTTGGCACCGGGGAGCTGTTTTTT.

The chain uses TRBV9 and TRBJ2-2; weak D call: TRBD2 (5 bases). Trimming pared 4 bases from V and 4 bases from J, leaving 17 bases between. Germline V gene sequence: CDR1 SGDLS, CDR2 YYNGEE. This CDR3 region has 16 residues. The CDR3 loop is CASSPQEAVSTGELFF. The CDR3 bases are TGTGCCAGCAGCCCCCAGGAGGCGGTCAGCACCGGGGAGCTGTTTTTT.

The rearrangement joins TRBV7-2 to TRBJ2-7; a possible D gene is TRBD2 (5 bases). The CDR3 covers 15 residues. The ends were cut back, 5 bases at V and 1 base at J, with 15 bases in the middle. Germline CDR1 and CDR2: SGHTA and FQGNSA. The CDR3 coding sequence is TGTGCCAGCAGCCCCTCTCCGGGATCGTCCTACGAGCAGTACTTC. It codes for CASSPSPGSSYEQYF.

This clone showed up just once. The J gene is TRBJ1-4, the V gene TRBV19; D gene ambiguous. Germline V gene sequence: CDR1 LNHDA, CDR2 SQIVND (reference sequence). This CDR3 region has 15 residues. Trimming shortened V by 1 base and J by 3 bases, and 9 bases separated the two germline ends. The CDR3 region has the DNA TGTGCCAGTAGTATAGCGGCGGGAGCTAATGAAAAACTGTTTTTT. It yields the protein CASSIAAGANEKLFF.

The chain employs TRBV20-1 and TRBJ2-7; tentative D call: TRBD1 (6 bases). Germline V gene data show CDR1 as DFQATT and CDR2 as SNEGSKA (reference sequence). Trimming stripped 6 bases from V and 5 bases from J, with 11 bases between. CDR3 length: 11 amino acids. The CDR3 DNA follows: TGCAGTGCAAACGGACAGCACGAGCAGTACTTC. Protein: CSANGQHEQYF.

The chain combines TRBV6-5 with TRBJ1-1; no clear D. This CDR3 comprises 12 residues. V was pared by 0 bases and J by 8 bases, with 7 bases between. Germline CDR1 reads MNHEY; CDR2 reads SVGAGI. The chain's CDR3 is CASSYSNREAFF. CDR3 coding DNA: TGTGCCAGCAGTTACTCGAACAGAGAAGCTTTCTTT.

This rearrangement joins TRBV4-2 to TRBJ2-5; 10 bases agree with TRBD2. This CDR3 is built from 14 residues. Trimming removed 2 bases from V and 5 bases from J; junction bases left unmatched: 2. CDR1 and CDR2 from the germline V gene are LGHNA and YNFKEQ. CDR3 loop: CASSQPGLAETQYF. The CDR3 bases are TGTGCCAGCAGCCAACCGGGACTAGCGGAGACCCAGTACTTC.

The CDR3, as DNA: TGTGCCAGCAGCCCCGGGACAGGGAATAGGTATGGCTACACCTTC. As protein: CASSPGTGNRYGYTF. This chain connects TRBV5-6 to TRBJ1-2, with TRBD1 matching over 9 bases. Trimming cost V 4 bases and J 5 bases; bases outside gene matches: 9. Germline-derived CDR1 and CDR2 are SGHDT and YYEEEE. The CDR3 has 15 amino acids.

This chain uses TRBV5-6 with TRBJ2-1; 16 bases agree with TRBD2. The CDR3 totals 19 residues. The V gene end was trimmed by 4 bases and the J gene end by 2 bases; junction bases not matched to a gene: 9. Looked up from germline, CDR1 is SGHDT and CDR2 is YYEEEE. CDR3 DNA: TGTGCCAGCAGCCCGCTCGGGACTAGCGGGAGGGCCACCTACAATGAGCAGTTCTTC. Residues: CASSPLGTSGRATYNEQFF.

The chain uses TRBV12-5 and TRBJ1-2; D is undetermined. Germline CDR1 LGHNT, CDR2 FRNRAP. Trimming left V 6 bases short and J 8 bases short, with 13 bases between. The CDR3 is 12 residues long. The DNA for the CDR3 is TGTGCTAGTGGCCCACCGGGTGGCGGCTACACCTTC. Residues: CASGPPGGGYTF.

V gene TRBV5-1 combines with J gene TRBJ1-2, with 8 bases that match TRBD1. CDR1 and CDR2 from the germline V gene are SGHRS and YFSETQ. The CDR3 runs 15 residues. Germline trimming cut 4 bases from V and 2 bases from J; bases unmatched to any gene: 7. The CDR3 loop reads CASSPGQALNYGYTF. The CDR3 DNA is TGCGCCAGCAGCCCGGGACAGGCCCTAAACTATGGCTACACCTTC.

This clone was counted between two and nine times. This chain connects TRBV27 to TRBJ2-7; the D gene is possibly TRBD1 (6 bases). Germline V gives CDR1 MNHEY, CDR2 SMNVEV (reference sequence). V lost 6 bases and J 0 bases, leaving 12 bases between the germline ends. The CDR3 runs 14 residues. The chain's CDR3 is CASSHRQVSYEQYF. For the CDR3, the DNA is TGTGCCAGCAGCCATAGACAGGTCTCCTACGAGCAGTACTTC.

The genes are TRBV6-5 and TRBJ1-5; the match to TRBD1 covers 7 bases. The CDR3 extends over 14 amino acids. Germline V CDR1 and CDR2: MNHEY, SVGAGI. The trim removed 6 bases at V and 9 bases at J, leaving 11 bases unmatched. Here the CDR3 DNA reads TGTGCCAGCAGCTCCGAAAGGGGGCGAGGGCCCCAGCATTTT. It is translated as CASSSERGRGPQHF.

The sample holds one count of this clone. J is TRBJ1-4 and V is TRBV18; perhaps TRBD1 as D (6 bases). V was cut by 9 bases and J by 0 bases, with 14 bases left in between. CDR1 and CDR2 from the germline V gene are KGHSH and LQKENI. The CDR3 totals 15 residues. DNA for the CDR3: TGTGCCAGTTCGGACAGAGCTGCAACTAATGAAAAACTGTTTTTT. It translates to CASSDRAATNEKLFF.

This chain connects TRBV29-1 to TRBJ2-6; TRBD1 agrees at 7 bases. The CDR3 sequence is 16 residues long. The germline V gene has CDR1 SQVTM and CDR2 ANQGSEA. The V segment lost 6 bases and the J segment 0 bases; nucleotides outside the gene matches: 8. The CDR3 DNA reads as TGCAGCGTCCTGACAGGGAGCTTCTCTGGGGCCAACGTCCTGACTTTC. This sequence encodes CSVLTGSFSGANVLTF.

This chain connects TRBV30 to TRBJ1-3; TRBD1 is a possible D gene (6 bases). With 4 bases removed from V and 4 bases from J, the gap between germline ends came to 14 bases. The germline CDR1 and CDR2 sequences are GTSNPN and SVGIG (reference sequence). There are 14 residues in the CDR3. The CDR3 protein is CAWKFFGQGNTIYF. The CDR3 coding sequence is TGTGCCTGGAAGTTTTTCGGACAGGGAAACACCATATATTTT.

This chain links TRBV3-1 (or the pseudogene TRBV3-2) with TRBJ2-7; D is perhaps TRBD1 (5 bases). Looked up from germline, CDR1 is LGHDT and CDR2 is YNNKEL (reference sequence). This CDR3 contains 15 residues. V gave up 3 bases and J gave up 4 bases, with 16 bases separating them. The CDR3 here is CASSQGSRAEYEQYF. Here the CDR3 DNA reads TGTGCCAGCAGCCAGGGGTCCAGGGCCGAATACGAGCAGTACTTC.

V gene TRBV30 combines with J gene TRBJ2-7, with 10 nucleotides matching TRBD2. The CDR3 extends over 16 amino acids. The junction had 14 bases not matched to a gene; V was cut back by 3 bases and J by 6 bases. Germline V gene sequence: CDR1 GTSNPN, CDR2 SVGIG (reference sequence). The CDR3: CAWSQPGASGGGEQYF. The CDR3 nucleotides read TGTGCCTGGAGCCAACCCGGGGCTAGCGGGGGCGGCGAGCAGTACTTC.

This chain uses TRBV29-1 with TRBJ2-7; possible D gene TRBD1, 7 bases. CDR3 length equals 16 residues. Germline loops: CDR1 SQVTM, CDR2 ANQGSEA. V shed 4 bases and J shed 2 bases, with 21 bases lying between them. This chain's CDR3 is CSVVGVRDSHTYEQYF. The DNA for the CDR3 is TGCAGCGTTGTGGGTGTGCGGGACAGTCACACCTACGAGCAGTACTTC.

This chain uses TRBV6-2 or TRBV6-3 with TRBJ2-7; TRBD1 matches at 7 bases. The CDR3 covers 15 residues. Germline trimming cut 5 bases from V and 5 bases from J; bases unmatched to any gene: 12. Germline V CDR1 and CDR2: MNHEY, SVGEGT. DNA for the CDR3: TGTGCCAGCAGTCTGACAGGGTATGTATCCGACGAGCAGTACTTC. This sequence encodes CASSLTGYVSDEQYF.

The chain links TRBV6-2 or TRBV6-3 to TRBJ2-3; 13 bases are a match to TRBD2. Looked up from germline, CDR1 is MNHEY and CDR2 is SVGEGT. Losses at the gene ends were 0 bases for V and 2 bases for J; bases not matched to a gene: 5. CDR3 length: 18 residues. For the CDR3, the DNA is TGTGCCAGCAGTTACTCGGGACTAGCGGGGCTCTACACAGATACGCAGTATTTT. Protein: CASSYSGLAGLYTDTQYF.

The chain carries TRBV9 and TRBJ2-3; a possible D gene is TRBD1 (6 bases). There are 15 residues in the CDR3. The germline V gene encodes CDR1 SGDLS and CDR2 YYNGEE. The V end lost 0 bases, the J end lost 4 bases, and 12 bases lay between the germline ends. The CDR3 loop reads CASSVDEGVADTQYF. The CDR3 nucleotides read TGTGCCAGCAGCGTAGATGAGGGGGTCGCAGATACGCAGTATTTT.

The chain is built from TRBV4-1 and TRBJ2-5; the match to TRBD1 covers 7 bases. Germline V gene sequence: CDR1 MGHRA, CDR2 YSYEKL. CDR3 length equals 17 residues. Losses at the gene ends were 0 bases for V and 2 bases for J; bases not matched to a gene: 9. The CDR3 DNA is TGCGCCAGCAGCCAAGATCCCGAGAGGGGGCTTCAAGAGACCCAGTACTTC. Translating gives CASSQDPERGLQETQYF.